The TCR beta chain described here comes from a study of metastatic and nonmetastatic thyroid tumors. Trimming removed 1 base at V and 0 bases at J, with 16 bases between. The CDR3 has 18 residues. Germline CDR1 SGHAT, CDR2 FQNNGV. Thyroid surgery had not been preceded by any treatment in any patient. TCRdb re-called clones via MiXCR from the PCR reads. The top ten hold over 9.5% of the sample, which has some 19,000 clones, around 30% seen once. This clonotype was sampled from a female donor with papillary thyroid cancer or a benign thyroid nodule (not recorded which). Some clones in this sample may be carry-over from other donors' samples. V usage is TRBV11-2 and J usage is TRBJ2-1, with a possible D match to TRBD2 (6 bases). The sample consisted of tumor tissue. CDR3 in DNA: TGTGCCAGCAGCTTAGTAGCGGAGGCCCGATACTCCTACAATGAGCAGTTCTTC. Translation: CASSLVAEARYSYNEQFF.